This entry concerns a single T cell receptor beta chain. Trimming cost V 6 bases and J 1 base; bases outside gene matches: 2. The CDR3 contains 13 residues. The V gene's germline CDR1 is MDHEN and CDR2 SYDVKM. Participant age was about 18 to 100 years, and participants resided in approximately 24 US areas. Categorization into cohorts depended on clinical history that participants reported. This sample was included in a study of blood T cell repertoires in COVID-19. The overall study: COVID-19 samples from acute and convalescent phases originated in the United States, Italy and Spain. Sources were T cells, B-cell-depleted T cells, or PBMCs; the material itself was cDNA or gDNA.

The table came from immunoSEQ multiplex PCR; TCRdb's copy has only in-frame clones and leaves some out. Among 260,000 or so clones listed, approximately 86% were seen once. Input material: PBMCs or T cells enriched from blood (not recorded which). This receptor was obtained from a woman in her 30s with acute COVID-19. The chain links TRBV28 to TRBJ2-5; TRBD1 agrees at 7 bases. The CDR3 loop is CASRGTAQETQYF. The DNA for the CDR3 is TGTGCCAGCAGAGGGACAGCCCAAGAGACCCAGTACTTC.